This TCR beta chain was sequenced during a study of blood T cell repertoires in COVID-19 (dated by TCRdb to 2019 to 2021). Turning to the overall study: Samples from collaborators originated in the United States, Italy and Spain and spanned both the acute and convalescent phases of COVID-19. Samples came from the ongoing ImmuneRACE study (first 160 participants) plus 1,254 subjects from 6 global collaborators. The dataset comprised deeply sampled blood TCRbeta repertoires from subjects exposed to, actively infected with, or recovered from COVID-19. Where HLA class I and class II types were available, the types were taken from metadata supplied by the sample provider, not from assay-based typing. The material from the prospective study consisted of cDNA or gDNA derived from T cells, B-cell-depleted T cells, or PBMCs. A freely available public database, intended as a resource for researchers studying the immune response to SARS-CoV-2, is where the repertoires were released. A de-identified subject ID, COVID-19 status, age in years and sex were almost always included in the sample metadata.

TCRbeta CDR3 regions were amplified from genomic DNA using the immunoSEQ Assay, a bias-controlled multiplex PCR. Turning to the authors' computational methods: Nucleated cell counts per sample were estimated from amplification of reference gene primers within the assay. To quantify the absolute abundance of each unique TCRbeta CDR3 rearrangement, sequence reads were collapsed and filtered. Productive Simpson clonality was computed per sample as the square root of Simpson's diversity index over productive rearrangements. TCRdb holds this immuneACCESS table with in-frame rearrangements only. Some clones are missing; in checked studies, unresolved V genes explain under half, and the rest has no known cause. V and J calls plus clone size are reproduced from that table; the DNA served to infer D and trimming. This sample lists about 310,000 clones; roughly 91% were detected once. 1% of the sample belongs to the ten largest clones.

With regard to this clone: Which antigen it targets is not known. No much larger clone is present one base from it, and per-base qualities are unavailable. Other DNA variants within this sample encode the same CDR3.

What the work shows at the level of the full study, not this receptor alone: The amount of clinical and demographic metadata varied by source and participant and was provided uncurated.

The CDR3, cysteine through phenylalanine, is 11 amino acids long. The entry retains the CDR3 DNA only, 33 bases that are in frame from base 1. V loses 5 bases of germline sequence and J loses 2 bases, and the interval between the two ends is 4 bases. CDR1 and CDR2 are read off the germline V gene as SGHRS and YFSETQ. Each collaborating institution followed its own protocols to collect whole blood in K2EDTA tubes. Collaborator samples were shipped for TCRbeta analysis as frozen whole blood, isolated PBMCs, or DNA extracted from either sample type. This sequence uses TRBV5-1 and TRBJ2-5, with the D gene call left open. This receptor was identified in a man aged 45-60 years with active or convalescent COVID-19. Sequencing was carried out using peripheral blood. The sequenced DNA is TGCGCCAGCAGTTCTCAAGAGACCCAGTACTTC. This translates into CASSSQETQYF. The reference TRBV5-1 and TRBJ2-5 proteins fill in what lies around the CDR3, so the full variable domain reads KAGVTQTPRYLIKTRGQQVTLSCSPISGHRSVSWYQQTPGQGLQFLFEYFSETQRNKGNFPGRFSGRQFSNSRSEMNVSTLELGDSALYLCASSSQETQYFGPGTRLLVL.